The rows below give T cell receptor beta chains drawn from one sample of a study of blood T cell repertoires in COVID-19. This table comes from immunoSEQ multiplex PCR, and its TCRdb copy is limited to in-frame clones, with some not included. This sample carries about 180,000 clones, over 75% of them seen once, and the ten largest clones take around 7%. The material sequenced was peripheral blood. All receptors derive from a man between 65 and 80 years old with active or convalescent COVID-19. CDR3s include the opening cysteine and the closing phenylalanine or tryptophan. Size is stated for part of the rows, as once, few or many counts, or as a class when the clone is expanded.

cdr3_length j_call clone_size v_call cdr3_aa
15 TRBJ1-4 - TRBV5-1 CASSSSGTGDEKLFF
15 TRBJ2-1 - TRBV3-1/TRBV3-2 CASSYGLAVYNEQFF
16 TRBJ2-7 - TRBV5-4 CASSSKRLAGVGEQYF
16 TRBJ2-5 - TRBV9 CASSAGPAGGTETQYF
16 TRBJ2-7 once TRBV7-7 CASSSPTGIGSYEQYF
13 TRBJ2-5 - TRBV6-5 CASRKGAQETQYF
17 TRBJ2-7 - TRBV5-1 CASRRGTGAAQGDEQYF
18 TRBJ1-4 - TRBV4-1 CASSQDGGFGSLNEKLFF
12 TRBJ2-3 - TRBV2 CASSAGTPTQYF
15 TRBJ2-7 - TRBV7-8 CASSPRGSRSYEQYF
12 TRBJ2-1 - TRBV14 CASSPTPREQFF
15 TRBJ1-2 - TRBV3-1/TRBV3-2 CASSQDHRGYYGYTF
14 TRBJ1-5 - TRBV6-6 CASSIRDTNQPQHF
15 TRBJ1-1 - TRBV5-1 CASSIVQGAGTEAFF
14 TRBJ1-6 - TRBV6-4 CASSDSHSNSPLHF
15 TRBJ1-1 - TRBV2 CASSENRGANTEAFF
13 TRBJ1-5 few TRBV30 CAWSRGSDQPQHF
15 TRBJ2-1 - TRBV5-1 CASSREGAGYNEQFF
17 TRBJ1-4 - TRBV4-1 CASSQDYRQGADEKLFF
14 TRBJ1-1 - TRBV7-2 CASSSGTPVAEAFF
15 TRBJ1-1 - TRBV10-3 CASREQGQMNTEAFF
15 TRBJ1-1 - TRBV27 CASSFKTGKITEAFF
17 TRBJ2-3 - TRBV23-1 CASSPRNTSGGPDTQYF
14 TRBJ2-2 - TRBV19 CASQGDHNTGELFF
16 TRBJ2-3 - TRBV19 CASSANRVRSTDTQYF
17 TRBJ2-1 - TRBV5-1 CASSTTLAGVTYNEQFF
18 TRBJ1-4 - TRBV11-2 CASSLRKRPTGGGEKLFF
14 TRBJ1-2 - TRBV9 CASSTMWGGYGYTF
13 TRBJ1-2 - TRBV3-1/TRBV3-2 CASSQASGYGYTF
13 TRBJ1-2 - TRBV9 CASSVGMSYGYTF
15 TRBJ1-2 - TRBV5-1 CASSLVSGGLYGYTF
16 TRBJ2-1 few TRBV9 CASSPKEGAGAYEQFF